This TCR beta chain was found in a study of blood T cell repertoires in COVID-19 (dated by TCRdb to the early 2020s). For the study in its entirety: Collaborator samples came from the United States, Italy and Spain and covered acute and convalescent phases of COVID-19. Nearly every sample came with metadata listing a de-identified subject ID, COVID-19 status, age in years and sex. Samples were obtained from the ongoing ImmuneRACE study (first 160 participants) and from 1,200 or so subjects provided by 6 global collaborators. The prospective study material was composed of cDNA or gDNA derived from T cells, B-cell-depleted T cells, or PBMCs. The repertoires were released in a freely available public database intended as a resource for research on the immune response to SARS-CoV-2. Where available, HLA class I and class II types were obtained from metadata supplied by the sample provider rather than from assay-based typing. The dataset comprised deeply sampled blood TCRbeta repertoires from subjects exposed to, actively infected with, or recovered from COVID-19.

A remark on this clone: Its antigen is currently not known. Base qualities are not provided; no much larger clone lies one nucleotide away. Additional DNA sequences in this sample encode the identical CDR3.

Participants in the prospective study were enrolled through a virtual design, were aged roughly 18 to 100 years, and lived in approximately 25 United States geographic areas. In the prospective study, participants were assigned to cohorts based on the clinical history participants reported in a screening survey and a study questionnaire. For ImmuneRACE Cohort 3, a participant was defined as recovered based on two consecutive negative NP/OP PCR tests, clearance by a healthcare professional, or resolution of symptoms. In the prospective study, mobile phlebotomists collected whole blood, serum and a nasopharyngeal or oropharyngeal swab from each participant. Participants in the prospective study had the option to provide additional blood draws and questionnaires over a roughly 2-month period. Before DNA extraction, blood samples from the prospective study were shipped at room temperature or frozen.

Overall results and qualifications from the work: The quantity of clinical and demographic metadata differed by source and by participant and was supplied without curation.

TCRbeta CDR3 regions were amplified from genomic DNA using the immunoSEQ Assay, a bias-controlled multiplex PCR. The source study handled its data this way. The number of nucleated cells in each sample was estimated by amplification of reference gene primers within the assay. Sequence reads were collapsed and filtered to measure the absolute abundance of every unique TCRbeta CDR3 rearrangement. Productive Simpson clonality was computed per sample as the square root of Simpson's diversity index over productive rearrangements. The immuneACCESS repertoire file appears here via TCRdb, limited to in-frame rearrangements. These files lack a portion of the clones; in checked studies, under half of the deficit traces to unresolved V genes, and the cause of the others is not known. V and J calls plus clone size are reproduced from that table; the DNA served to infer D and trimming. This sample gives 210,000 or so clones in total; roughly four fifths of them show up just once. The ten top clones hold approximately 1.8% of the sample.

Sequencing input: PBMCs or T cells enriched from blood (not recorded which). This receptor was obtained from a man between 60 and 75 years old who had recovered from COVID-19.

CDR3 loop: CASSYHETTGETEAFF. The nucleotides are TGCGCCAGCAGCTATCACGAAACTACAGGGGAAACTGAAGCTTTCTTT. The chain is encoded by TRBV4-1 joined to TRBJ1-1, and TRBD1 matches 7 of the central bases. The CDR3 covers 16 residues, taking in both the cysteine and the phenylalanine. Only the CDR3 region is kept as DNA, spanning 48 bases read in frame from base 1. CDR1 is given as MGHRA and CDR2 as YSYEKL, both from the germline V gene. Compared with germline, V lacks 5 bases and J lacks 5 bases; bases without a gene match: 14.